This is a list of T cell receptor beta chains from one sample in a study of control samples from healthy donors and cancer patients. The assay was immunoSEQ multiplex PCR, and TCRdb's table has in-frame clones only and misses some. The repertoire holds about 90,000 clones, with 90% as singletons. Material: blood. These receptors were obtained from a woman aged 18 to 35 in good health. CDR3s include the opening cysteine and the closing phenylalanine or tryptophan. The D gene is left open where the match is weak. The size of a clone is reported for some rows only, either as once, few or many, or as a class for expanded clones.

v_gene: TRBV18; j_gene: TRBJ1-1; abundance: .; d_gene: .; CDR3aa: CASSPLSVTEAFF; CDR3nt: TGTGCCAGCTCACCACTTAGTGTCACTGAAGCTTTCTTT
v_gene: TRBV5-1; j_gene: TRBJ1-2; abundance: .; d_gene: .; CDR3aa: CASRSQRVYYGYTF; CDR3nt: TGCGCCAGCCGATCCCAACGGGTTTACTATGGCTACACCTTC
v_gene: TRBV19; j_gene: TRBJ1-2; abundance: .; d_gene: TRBD1; CDR3aa: CASSRGTDRELGYTF; CDR3nt: TGTGCCAGTAGTAGAGGAACGGACAGGGAACTTGGCTACACCTTC
v_gene: TRBV13; j_gene: TRBJ2-5; abundance: .; d_gene: TRBD2; CDR3aa: CASSPQASGGPGETQYF; CDR3nt: TGTGCCAGCAGCCCCCAGGCTAGCGGGGGGCCGGGTGAGACCCAGTACTTC
v_gene: TRBV6-1; j_gene: TRBJ1-2; abundance: .; d_gene: .; CDR3aa: CASSEQGRDYGYTF; CDR3nt: TGTGCCAGCAGTGAGCAGGGGAGGGACTATGGCTACACCTTC
v_gene: TRBV18; j_gene: TRBJ1-2; abundance: .; d_gene: .; CDR3aa: CASSPGSDGYTF; CDR3nt: TGTGCCAGCTCACCGGGGTCGGACGGCTACACCTTC
v_gene: TRBV6-5; j_gene: TRBJ1-1; abundance: .; d_gene: .; CDR3aa: CASSTQGIGRTEAFF; CDR3nt: TGTGCCAGCAGTACGCAGGGAATTGGGCGCACTGAAGCTTTCTTT
v_gene: TRBV19; j_gene: TRBJ1-4; abundance: .; d_gene: .; CDR3aa: CASSIIVGRGEKLFF; CDR3nt: TGTGCCAGTAGTATCATCGTGGGCAGGGGCGAAAAACTGTTTTTT
v_gene: TRBV6-5; j_gene: TRBJ2-7; abundance: .; d_gene: TRBD2; CDR3aa: CASRPGLPPYEQYF; CDR3nt: TGTGCCAGCAGGCCGGGACTACCCCCCTACGAGCAGTACTTC
v_gene: TRBV6-1; j_gene: TRBJ2-7; abundance: .; d_gene: .; CDR3aa: CASSEVGWDKNSYEQYF; CDR3nt: TGTGCCAGCAGTGAAGTCGGCTGGGACAAAAATTCCTACGAGCAGTACTTC
v_gene: TRBV21-1; j_gene: TRBJ1-2; abundance: .; d_gene: .; CDR3aa: CASSKKRGTPETNYGYTF; CDR3nt: TGTGCCAGCAGCAAGAAAAGAGGGACACCAGAAACAAACTATGGCTACACCTTC
v_gene: TRBV2; j_gene: TRBJ1-4; abundance: .; d_gene: TRBD1; CDR3aa: CASRLGTAYEKLFF; CDR3nt: TGTGCCAGCAGATTAGGGACAGCTTATGAAAAACTGTTTTTT
v_gene: TRBV4-1; j_gene: TRBJ1-5; abundance: once; d_gene: .; CDR3aa: CASSQDAQEYQPQHF; CDR3nt: TGCGCCAGCAGCCAAGATGCTCAGGAGTATCAGCCCCAGCATTTT
v_gene: TRBV27; j_gene: TRBJ1-1; abundance: .; d_gene: .; CDR3aa: CASSLSDNTEAFF; CDR3nt: TGTGCCAGCAGTTTATCAGATAACACTGAAGCTTTCTTT
v_gene: TRBV19; j_gene: TRBJ2-7; abundance: .; d_gene: .; CDR3aa: CASTGDFYEQYF; CDR3nt: TGTGCCAGTACAGGGGATTTCTACGAGCAGTACTTC
v_gene: TRBV2; j_gene: TRBJ2-7; abundance: .; d_gene: TRBD1; CDR3aa: CASSQPTGVAYEQYF; CDR3nt: TGTGCCAGCAGCCAACCGACAGGGGTAGCCTACGAGCAGTACTTC
v_gene: TRBV10-3; j_gene: TRBJ1-1; abundance: .; d_gene: .; CDR3aa: CAISDLLSAFF; CDR3nt: TGTGCCATCAGTGACTTACTCTCGGCTTTCTTT
v_gene: TRBV7-3; j_gene: TRBJ1-1; abundance: .; d_gene: .; CDR3aa: CASSKTGTEAFF; CDR3nt: TGTGCCAGCAGCAAAACAGGGACTGAAGCTTTCTTT
v_gene: TRBV7-9; j_gene: TRBJ2-5; abundance: .; d_gene: .; CDR3aa: CASSLGWVGRSRETQYF; CDR3nt: TGTGCCAGCAGCTTAGGGTGGGTCGGCAGGTCGAGAGAGACCCAGTACTTC
v_gene: TRBV19; j_gene: TRBJ2-2; abundance: .; d_gene: .; CDR3aa: CASSMRSGAAGELFF; CDR3nt: TGTGCCAGTAGTATGAGGTCAGGGGCGGCCGGGGAGCTGTTTTTT
v_gene: TRBV6-5; j_gene: TRBJ1-1; abundance: .; d_gene: .; CDR3aa: CASSYSTGGKLAFF; CDR3nt: TGTGCCAGCAGTTACTCGACGGGTGGGAAACTGGCTTTCTTT
v_gene: TRBV24-1; j_gene: TRBJ2-1; abundance: .; d_gene: TRBD2; CDR3aa: CATSDPLAGDYNEQFF; CDR3nt: TGTGCCACCAGCGACCCCCTAGCGGGGGACTACAATGAGCAGTTCTTC
v_gene: TRBV5-4; j_gene: TRBJ2-1; abundance: .; d_gene: .; CDR3aa: CASSPAVQANEQFF; CDR3nt: TGTGCCAGCAGCCCAGCGGTACAGGCCAATGAGCAGTTCTTC
v_gene: TRBV24-1; j_gene: TRBJ1-4; abundance: .; d_gene: TRBD1; CDR3aa: CATSDPGTGNEKLFF; CDR3nt: TGTGCCACCAGTGATCCCGGGACAGGTAATGAAAAACTGTTTTTT
v_gene: TRBV29-1; j_gene: TRBJ2-7; abundance: .; d_gene: TRBD1; CDR3aa: CSVDRQGVSEQYF; CDR3nt: TGCAGCGTTGATAGACAGGGGGTTAGCGAGCAGTACTTC
v_gene: TRBV29-1; j_gene: TRBJ2-7; abundance: .; d_gene: .; CDR3aa: CSVEGPKGQYF; CDR3nt: TGCAGCGTTGAAGGCCCGAAGGGGCAGTACTTC
v_gene: TRBV4-1; j_gene: TRBJ1-6; abundance: .; d_gene: .; CDR3aa: CASSQDGLSPLHF; CDR3nt: TGCGCCAGCAGCCAAGATGGACTCTCACCCCTCCACTTT
v_gene: TRBV9; j_gene: TRBJ2-6; abundance: .; d_gene: .; CDR3aa: CASSVLTGANVLTF; CDR3nt: TGTGCCAGCAGCGTCTTGACTGGGGCCAACGTCCTGACTTTC
v_gene: TRBV5-8; j_gene: TRBJ2-5; abundance: .; d_gene: .; CDR3aa: CASSLVTQNLGSETQYF; CDR3nt: TGTGCCAGCAGCTTGGTTACGCAAAACCTAGGCTCAGAGACCCAGTACTTC
v_gene: TRBV6-6; j_gene: TRBJ1-6; abundance: .; d_gene: .; CDR3aa: CASWGGRAASPLHF; CDR3nt: TGTGCCAGTTGGGGCGGGCGAGCGGCCTCACCCCTCCACTTT
v_gene: TRBV5-6; j_gene: TRBJ1-1; abundance: few; d_gene: .; CDR3aa: CASSPGRRTEAFF; CDR3nt: TGTGCCAGCAGCCCAGGGCGTCGGACTGAAGCTTTCTTT
v_gene: TRBV6-5; j_gene: TRBJ1-1; abundance: .; d_gene: TRBD1; CDR3aa: CASRITGGNTEAFF; CDR3nt: TGTGCCAGCAGAATAACAGGGGGCAACACTGAAGCTTTCTTT
v_gene: TRBV5-8; j_gene: TRBJ1-2; abundance: .; d_gene: .; CDR3aa: CASSPTAANYGYTF; CDR3nt: TGTGCCAGCAGCCCGACGGCAGCTAACTATGGCTACACCTTC
v_gene: TRBV6-1; j_gene: TRBJ1-1; abundance: .; d_gene: .; CDR3aa: CASSFRSSTEAFF; CDR3nt: TGTGCCAGCAGTTTCCGTTCGTCCACTGAAGCTTTCTTT
v_gene: TRBV7-9; j_gene: TRBJ2-1; abundance: .; d_gene: TRBD2; CDR3aa: CASSSATSGPYNEQFF; CDR3nt: TGTGCCAGCAGCTCGGCCACTAGCGGACCGTACAATGAGCAGTTCTTC
v_gene: TRBV19; j_gene: TRBJ2-5; abundance: .; d_gene: TRBD2; CDR3aa: CASNEPGGGQETQYF; CDR3nt: TGTGCCAGTAACGAACCGGGAGGCGGTCAAGAGACCCAGTACTTC
v_gene: TRBV24-1; j_gene: TRBJ2-1; abundance: .; d_gene: TRBD2; CDR3aa: CATSDPRSLAGGGDEQFF; CDR3nt: TGTGCCACCAGTGACCCCCGGTCGCTAGCGGGGGGGGGTGATGAGCAGTTCTTC
v_gene: TRBV5-6; j_gene: TRBJ1-4; abundance: .; d_gene: .; CDR3aa: CASRPRGLNEKLFF; CDR3nt: TGTGCCAGCCGCCCCCGCGGGCTTAATGAAAAACTGTTTTTT
v_gene: TRBV27; j_gene: TRBJ1-1; abundance: .; d_gene: .; CDR3aa: CASSPQSHPNTEAFF; CDR3nt: TGTGCCAGCAGCCCTCAAAGTCACCCGAACACTGAAGCTTTCTTT
v_gene: TRBV5-1; j_gene: TRBJ2-7; abundance: once; d_gene: .; CDR3aa: CASSGADLAFYEQYF; CDR3nt: TGCGCCAGCAGCGGCGCCGACCTAGCCTTCTACGAGCAGTACTTC
v_gene: TRBV15; j_gene: TRBJ2-7; abundance: .; d_gene: .; CDR3aa: CATSRDVGDPYEQYF; CDR3nt: TGTGCCACCAGCAGAGATGTGGGGGATCCCTACGAGCAGTACTTC
v_gene: TRBV5-1; j_gene: TRBJ2-7; abundance: .; d_gene: TRBD1; CDR3aa: CASSFGQGALTYEQYF; CDR3nt: TGCGCCAGCAGCTTCGGACAGGGGGCACTCACCTACGAGCAGTACTTC
v_gene: TRBV2; j_gene: TRBJ2-1; abundance: .; d_gene: .; CDR3aa: CASSRGNDEQFF; CDR3nt: TGTGCCAGCAGTCGGGGGAACGATGAGCAGTTCTTC
v_gene: TRBV5-4; j_gene: TRBJ1-2; abundance: .; d_gene: .; CDR3aa: CASSPQGIYGYTF; CDR3nt: TGTGCCAGCAGCCCTCAGGGTATCTATGGCTACACCTTC
v_gene: TRBV9; j_gene: TRBJ2-5; abundance: .; d_gene: TRBD2; CDR3aa: CASSSSGTSVRETQYF; CDR3nt: TGTGCCAGCAGCTCATCCGGGACTAGCGTGCGAGAGACCCAGTACTTC
v_gene: TRBV27; j_gene: TRBJ2-5; abundance: .; d_gene: TRBD2; CDR3aa: CASSLWLAGQETQYF; CDR3nt: TGTGCCAGCAGTTTATGGCTAGCGGGCCAAGAGACCCAGTACTTC
v_gene: TRBV27; j_gene: TRBJ1-1; abundance: .; d_gene: TRBD1; CDR3aa: CASSGQGRPEAFF; CDR3nt: TGTGCCAGCAGTGGACAGGGTAGACCTGAAGCTTTCTTT
v_gene: TRBV5-4; j_gene: TRBJ1-1; abundance: .; d_gene: .; CDR3aa: CASSLDRVEAFF; CDR3nt: TGTGCCAGCAGCTTGGACAGGGTAGAAGCTTTCTTT
v_gene: TRBV4-1; j_gene: TRBJ1-6; abundance: .; d_gene: .; CDR3aa: CASSQGLWNSPLHF; CDR3nt: TGCGCCAGCAGCCAAGGTCTCTGGAATTCACCCCTCCACTTT